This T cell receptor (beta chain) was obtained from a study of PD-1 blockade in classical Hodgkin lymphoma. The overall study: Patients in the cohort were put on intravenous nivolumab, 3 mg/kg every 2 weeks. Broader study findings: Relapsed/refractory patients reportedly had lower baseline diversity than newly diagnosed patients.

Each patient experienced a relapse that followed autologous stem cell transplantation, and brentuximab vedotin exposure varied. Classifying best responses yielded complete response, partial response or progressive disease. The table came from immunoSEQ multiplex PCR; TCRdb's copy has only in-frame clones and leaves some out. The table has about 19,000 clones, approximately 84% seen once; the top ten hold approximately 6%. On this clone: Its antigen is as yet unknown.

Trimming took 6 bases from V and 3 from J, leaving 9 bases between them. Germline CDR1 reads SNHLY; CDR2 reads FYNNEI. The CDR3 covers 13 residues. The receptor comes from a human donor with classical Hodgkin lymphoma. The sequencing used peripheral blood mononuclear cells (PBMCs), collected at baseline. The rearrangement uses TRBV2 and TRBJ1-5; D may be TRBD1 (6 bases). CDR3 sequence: CASRTGSNQPQHF. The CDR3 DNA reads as TGTGCCAGCAGAACAGGGTCCAATCAGCCCCAGCATTTT.